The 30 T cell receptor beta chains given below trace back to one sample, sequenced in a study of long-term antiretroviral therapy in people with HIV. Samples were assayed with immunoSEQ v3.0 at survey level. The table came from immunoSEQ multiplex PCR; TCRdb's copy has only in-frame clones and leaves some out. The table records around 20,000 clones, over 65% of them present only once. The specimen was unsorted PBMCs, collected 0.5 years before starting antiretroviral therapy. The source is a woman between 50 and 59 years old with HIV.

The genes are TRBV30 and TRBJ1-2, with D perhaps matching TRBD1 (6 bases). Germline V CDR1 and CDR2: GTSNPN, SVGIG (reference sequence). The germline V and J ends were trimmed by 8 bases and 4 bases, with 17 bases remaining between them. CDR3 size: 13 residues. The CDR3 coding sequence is TGTGCCGCCCAACAGGGACCCTCCTATGGCTACACCTTC. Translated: CAAQQGPSYGYTF.

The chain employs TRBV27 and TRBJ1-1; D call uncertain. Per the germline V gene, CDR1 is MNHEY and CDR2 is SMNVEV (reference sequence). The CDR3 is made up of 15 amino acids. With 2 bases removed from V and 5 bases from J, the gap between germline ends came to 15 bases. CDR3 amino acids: CASSLITAPRTEAFF. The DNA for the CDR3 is TGTGCCAGCAGTTTAATAACAGCCCCCCGGACTGAAGCTTTCTTT.

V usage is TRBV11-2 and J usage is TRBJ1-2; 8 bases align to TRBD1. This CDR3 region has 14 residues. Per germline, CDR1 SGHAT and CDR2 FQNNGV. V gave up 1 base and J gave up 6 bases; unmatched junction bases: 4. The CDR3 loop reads CASSLGTGMNGYTF. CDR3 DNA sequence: TGTGCCAGCAGCTTAGGGACAGGGATGAATGGCTACACCTTC.

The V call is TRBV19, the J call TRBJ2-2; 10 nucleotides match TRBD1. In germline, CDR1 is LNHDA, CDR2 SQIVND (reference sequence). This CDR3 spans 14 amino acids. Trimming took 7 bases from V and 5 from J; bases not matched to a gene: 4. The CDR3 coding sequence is TGTGCCAGTATCCGGACAGGGGGAACCGGGGAGCTGTTTTTT. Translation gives CASIRTGGTGELFF.

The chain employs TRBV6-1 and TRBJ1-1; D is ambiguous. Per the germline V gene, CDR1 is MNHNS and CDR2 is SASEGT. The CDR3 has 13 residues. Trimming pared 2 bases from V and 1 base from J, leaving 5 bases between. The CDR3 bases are TGTGCCAGCAGTGAAAAGAGGAACACTGAAGCTTTCTTT. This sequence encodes CASSEKRNTEAFF.

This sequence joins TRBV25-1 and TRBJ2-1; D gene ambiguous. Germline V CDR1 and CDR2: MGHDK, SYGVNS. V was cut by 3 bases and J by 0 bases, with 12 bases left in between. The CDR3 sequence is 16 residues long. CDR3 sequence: CASSDNSLGSYNEQFF. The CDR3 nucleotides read TGTGCCAGCAGTGATAACTCCCTCGGCTCCTACAATGAGCAGTTCTTC.

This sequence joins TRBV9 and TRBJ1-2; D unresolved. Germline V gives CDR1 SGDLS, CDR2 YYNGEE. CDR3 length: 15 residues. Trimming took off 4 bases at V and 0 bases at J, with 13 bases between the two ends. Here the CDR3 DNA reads TGTGCCAGCAGCATTCGGACGGAGTCTAACTATGGCTACACCTTC. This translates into CASSIRTESNYGYTF.

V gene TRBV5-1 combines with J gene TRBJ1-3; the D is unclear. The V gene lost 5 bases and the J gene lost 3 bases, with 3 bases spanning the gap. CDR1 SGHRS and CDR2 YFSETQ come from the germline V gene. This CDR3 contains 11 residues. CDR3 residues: CASRFGNTIYF. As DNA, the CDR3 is TGCGCCAGCAGGTTTGGAAACACCATATATTTT.

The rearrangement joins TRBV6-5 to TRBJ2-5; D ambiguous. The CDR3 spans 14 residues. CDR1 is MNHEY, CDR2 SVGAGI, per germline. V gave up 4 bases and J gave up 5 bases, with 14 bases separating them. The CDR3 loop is CASSSPPTRETQYF. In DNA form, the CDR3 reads TGTGCCAGCAGTTCACCACCGACCAGGGAGACCCAGTACTTC.

CDR3 nucleotide sequence: TGTGCCAGCGGTCGACAGGGGGCGCGTGAGCAGTACGTC. Translating it yields CASGRQGAREQYV. The V call is TRBV2, the J call TRBJ2-7, with TRBD1 matching over 10 bases. Germline V gene lookup returns CDR1 SNHLY and CDR2 FYNNEI. With 8 bases clipped from V and 7 bases from J, the junction kept 8 bases outside the gene matches. The length of the CDR3 is 13 residues.

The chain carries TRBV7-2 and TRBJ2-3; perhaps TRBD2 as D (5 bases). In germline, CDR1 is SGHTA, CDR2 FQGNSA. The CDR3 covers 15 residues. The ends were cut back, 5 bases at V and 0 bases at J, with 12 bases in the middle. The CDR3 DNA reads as TGTGCCAGCAGCCCCGACTACCTCAGCACAGATACGCAGTATTTT. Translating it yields CASSPDYLSTDTQYF.

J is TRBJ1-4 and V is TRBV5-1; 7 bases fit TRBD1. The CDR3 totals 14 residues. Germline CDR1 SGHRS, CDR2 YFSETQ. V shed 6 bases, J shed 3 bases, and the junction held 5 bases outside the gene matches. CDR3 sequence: CASNPGGPNEKLFF. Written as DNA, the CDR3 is TGCGCCAGCAACCCAGGGGGGCCTAATGAAAAACTGTTTTTT.

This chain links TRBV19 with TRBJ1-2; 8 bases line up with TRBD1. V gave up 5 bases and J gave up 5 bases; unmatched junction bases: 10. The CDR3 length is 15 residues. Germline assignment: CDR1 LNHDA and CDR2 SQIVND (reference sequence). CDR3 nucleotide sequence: TGTGCCAGTAGTGGCGGCTTCGGGACAGGTTATGGCTACACCTTC. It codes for CASSGGFGTGYGYTF.

The CDR3 sequence: CASSLDGVYEQYV. The CDR3 region has the DNA TGCGCCAGCAGCTTGGATGGGGTTTACGAGCAGTACGTC. The chain is built from TRBV5-1 and TRBJ2-7; D gene unclear. Trimming cost V 0 bases and J 4 bases, with 8 bases left between them. CDR3 length: 13 amino acids. Germline V CDR1 and CDR2: SGHRS, YFSETQ.

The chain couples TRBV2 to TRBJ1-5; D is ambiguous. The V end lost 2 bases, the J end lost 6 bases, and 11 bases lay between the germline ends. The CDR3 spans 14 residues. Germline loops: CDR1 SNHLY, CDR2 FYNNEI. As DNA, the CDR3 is TGTGCCAGCAGTGAAATGAGGCCCGGTCAGCCCCAGCATTTT. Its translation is CASSEMRPGQPQHF.

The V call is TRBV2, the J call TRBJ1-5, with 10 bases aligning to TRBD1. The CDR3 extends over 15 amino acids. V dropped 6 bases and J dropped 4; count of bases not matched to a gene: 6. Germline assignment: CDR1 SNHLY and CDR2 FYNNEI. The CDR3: CASRRQGAGNQPQHF. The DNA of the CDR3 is TGTGCCAGCAGAAGACAGGGGGCAGGAAATCAGCCCCAGCATTTT.

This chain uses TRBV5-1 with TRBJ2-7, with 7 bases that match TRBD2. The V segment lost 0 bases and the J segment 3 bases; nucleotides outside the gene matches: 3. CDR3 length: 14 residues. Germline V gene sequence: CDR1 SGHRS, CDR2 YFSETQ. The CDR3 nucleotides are TGCGCCAGCAGCTTGGCCGGGGAGGGCTACGAGCAGTACTTC. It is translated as CASSLAGEGYEQYF.

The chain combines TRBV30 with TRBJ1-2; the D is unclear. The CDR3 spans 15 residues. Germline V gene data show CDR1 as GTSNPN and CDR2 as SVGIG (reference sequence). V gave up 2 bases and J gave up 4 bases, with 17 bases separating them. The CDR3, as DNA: TGTGCCTGGAGTCTTTTAACCGGCTCGGTCTATGGCTACACCTTC. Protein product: CAWSLLTGSVYGYTF.

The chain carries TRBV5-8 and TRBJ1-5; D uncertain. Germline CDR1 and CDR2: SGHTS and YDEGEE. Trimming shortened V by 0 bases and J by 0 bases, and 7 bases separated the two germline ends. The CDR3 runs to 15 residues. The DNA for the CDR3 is TGTGCCAGCAGCTTGGAGATTTCTAGCAATCAGCCCCAGCATTTT. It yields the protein CASSLEISSNQPQHF.

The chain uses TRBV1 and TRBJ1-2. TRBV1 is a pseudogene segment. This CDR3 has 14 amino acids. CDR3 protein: CTSSQGWGYHGYTF. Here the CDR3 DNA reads TGCACCAGCAGCCAAGGCTGGGGGTACCATGGCTACACCTTC.

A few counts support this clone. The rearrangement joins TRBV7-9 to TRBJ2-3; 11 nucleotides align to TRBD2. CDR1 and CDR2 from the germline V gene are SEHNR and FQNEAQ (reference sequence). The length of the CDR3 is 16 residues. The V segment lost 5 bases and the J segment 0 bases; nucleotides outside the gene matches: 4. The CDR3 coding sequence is TGTGCCAGCAGCCCCGGGACTAGCGGAAGCACAGATACGCAGTATTTT. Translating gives CASSPGTSGSTDTQYF.

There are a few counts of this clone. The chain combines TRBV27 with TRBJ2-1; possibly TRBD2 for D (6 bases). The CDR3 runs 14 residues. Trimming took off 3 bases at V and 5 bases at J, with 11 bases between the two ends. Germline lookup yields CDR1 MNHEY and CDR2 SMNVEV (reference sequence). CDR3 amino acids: CASSLRGTNNEQFF. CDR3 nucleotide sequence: TGTGCCAGCAGTTTGCGGGGAACTAACAATGAGCAGTTCTTC.

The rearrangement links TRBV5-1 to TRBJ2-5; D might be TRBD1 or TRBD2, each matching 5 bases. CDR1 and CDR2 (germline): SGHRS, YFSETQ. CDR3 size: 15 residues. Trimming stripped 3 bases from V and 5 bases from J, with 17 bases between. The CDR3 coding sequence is TGCGCCAGCAGCTCCCAGGGAGTCCCCGCGGAGACCCAGTACTTC. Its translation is CASSSQGVPAETQYF.

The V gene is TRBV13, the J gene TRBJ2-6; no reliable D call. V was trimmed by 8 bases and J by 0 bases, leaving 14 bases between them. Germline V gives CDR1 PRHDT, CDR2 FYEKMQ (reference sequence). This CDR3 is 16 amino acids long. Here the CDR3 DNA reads TGTGCCAGCGCTCACCGGTCGGCCTCTGGGGCCAACGTCCTGACTTTC. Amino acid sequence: CASAHRSASGANVLTF.

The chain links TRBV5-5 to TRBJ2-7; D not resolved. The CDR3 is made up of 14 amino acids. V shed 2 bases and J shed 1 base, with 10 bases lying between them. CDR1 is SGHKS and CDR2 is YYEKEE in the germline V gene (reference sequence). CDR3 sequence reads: CASSLAIPSYEQYV. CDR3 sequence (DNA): TGTGCCAGCAGCTTAGCCATCCCTTCCTACGAGCAGTACGTC.

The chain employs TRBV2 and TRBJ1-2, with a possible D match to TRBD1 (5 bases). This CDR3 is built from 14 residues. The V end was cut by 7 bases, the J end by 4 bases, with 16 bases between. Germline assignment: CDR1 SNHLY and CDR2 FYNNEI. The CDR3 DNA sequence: TGTGCCAGCAACGGGGGAGGTGCCGCCTATGGCTACACCTTC. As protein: CASNGGGAAYGYTF.

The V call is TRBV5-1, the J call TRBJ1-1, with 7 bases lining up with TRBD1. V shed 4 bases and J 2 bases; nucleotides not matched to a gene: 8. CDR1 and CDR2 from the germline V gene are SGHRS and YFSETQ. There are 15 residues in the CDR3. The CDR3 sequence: CASSQNRDSNTEAFF. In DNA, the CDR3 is TGCGCCAGCAGCCAGAATCGGGACAGTAACACTGAAGCTTTCTTT. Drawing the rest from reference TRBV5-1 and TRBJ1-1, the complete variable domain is KAGVTQTPRYLIKTRGQQVTLSCSPISGHRSVSWYQQTPGQGLQFLFEYFSETQRNKGNFPGRFSGRQFSNSRSEMNVSTLELGDSALYLCASSQNRDSNTEAFFGQGTRLTVV.

The CDR3 DNA follows: TGTGCCAGCGCATCCAGGGGTGGCAATCAGCCCCAGCATTTT. Its translation: CASASRGGNQPQHF. The chain links TRBV2 to TRBJ1-5, with D tentatively TRBD1 (6 bases). Germline assignment: CDR1 SNHLY and CDR2 FYNNEI. Trimming left V 8 bases short and J 2 bases short, with 13 bases between. The CDR3 runs to 14 residues. Supplemented by reference TRBV2 and TRBJ1-5, the full variable domain reads EPEVTQTPSHQVTQMGQEVILRCVPISNHLYFYWYRQILGQKVEFLVSFYNNEISEKSEIFDDQFSVERPDGSNFTLKIRSTKLEDSAMYFCASASRGGNQPQHFGDGTRLSIL.

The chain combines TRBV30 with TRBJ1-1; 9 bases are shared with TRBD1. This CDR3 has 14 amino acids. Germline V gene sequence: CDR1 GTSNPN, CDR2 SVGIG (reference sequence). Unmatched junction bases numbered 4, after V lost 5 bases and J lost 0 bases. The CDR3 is CAWGTGFMNTEAFF. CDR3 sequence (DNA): TGTGCCTGGGGGACAGGGTTTATGAACACTGAAGCTTTCTTT.

The CDR3 protein is CASSVDQNTEAFF. CDR3 DNA sequence: TGTGCCAGCAGCGTAGACCAGAACACTGAAGCTTTCTTT. The chain is built from TRBV9 and TRBJ1-1, with D unresolved. V lost 0 bases, J lost 1 base, and 4 bases lay in between. Germline assignment: CDR1 SGDLS and CDR2 YYNGEE. The CDR3 extends over 13 amino acids.